What follows are 8 T cell receptor beta chains derived from one specimen sequenced in a study of cytomegalovirus exposure and HLA in healthy donors. Both 60 Vbeta primers and 13 Jbeta primers went into the PCR. Repertoires were generated with immunoSEQ multiplex PCR, while TCRdb's copy carries only in-frame clones and drops some. The sample has 100,000 to 150,000 clones; 74% are singletons. The sample was PBMCs. The receptors derive from a woman aged 45 to 65 in good health and CMV-seropositive.

The CDR3 DNA sequence: TGTGCCAGCAGCTTAGACAGGGGGCGTAATGAGCAGTTCTTC. It codes for CASSLDRGRNEQFF. The chain has TRBV11-2 and TRBJ2-1; 8 bases are shared with TRBD1. V was pared by 0 bases and J by 7 bases, with 2 bases of the junction left unmatched. The CDR3 runs 14 residues. Germline V CDR1 and CDR2: SGHAT, FQNNGV.

This chain connects TRBV7-3 to TRBJ2-2; no definite D call. V gave up 5 bases and J gave up 3 bases, with 4 bases separating them. CDR1 is SGHTA and CDR2 is FQGTGA in the germline V gene. The CDR3 is 12 residues long. The CDR3 sequence: CASSQYTGELFF. In nucleotides, the CDR3 is TGTGCCAGCAGCCAATACACCGGGGAGCTGTTTTTT. Filled out from reference TRBV7-3 and TRBJ2-2, the complete variable domain reads GAGVSQTPSNKVTEKGKYVELRCDPISGHTALYWYRQSLGQGPEFLIYFQGTGAADDSGLPNDRFFAVRPEGSVSTLKIQRTERGDSAVYLCASSQYTGELFFGEGSRLTVL.

V and J are TRBV7-3 and TRBJ2-7; TRBD2 is a possible D gene (6 bases). With 5 bases removed from V and 6 bases from J, the gap between germline ends came to 17 bases. The germline V gene has CDR1 SGHTA and CDR2 FQGTGA. This CDR3 is built from 14 residues. Here the CDR3 DNA reads TGTGCCAGCAGCGGAGGACTACCTACGAGCGAGCAGTACTTC. It encodes CASSGGLPTSEQYF.

The rearrangement uses TRBV7-2 and TRBJ1-2, with 9 bases fitting TRBD1. Germline V lookup: CDR1 SGHTA, CDR2 FQGNSA. V lost 8 bases, J lost 8 bases, and 24 bases stayed unmatched. The CDR3 is 18 residues long. Here the CDR3 reads CASVQRGQGGDLEWGYTF. As DNA, the CDR3 is TGTGCCAGCGTACAAAGGGGACAGGGAGGAGATTTGGAGTGGGGCTACACCTTC. Filled out from reference TRBV7-2 and TRBJ1-2, the complete variable domain reads GAGVSQSPSNKVTEKGKDVELRCDPISGHTALYWYRQSLGQGLEFLIYFQGNSAPDKSGLPSDRFSAERTGGSVSTLTIQRTQQEDSAVYLCASVQRGQGGDLEWGYTFGSGTRLTVV.

The rearrangement links TRBV19 to TRBJ2-7, with D maybe TRBD2 (5 bases). Per germline, CDR1 LNHDA and CDR2 SQIVND (reference sequence). The CDR3 has 16 residues. V lost 5 bases and J 0 bases, leaving 17 bases between the germline ends. CDR3 in amino acids: CASSPGRTGSSYEQYF. The CDR3 DNA is TGTGCCAGTAGTCCTGGTAGGACGGGAAGCTCCTACGAGCAGTACTTC. The full variable domain, in which reference TRBV19 and TRBJ2-7 provide the parts outside the CDR3, is DGGITQSPKYLFRKEGQNVTLSCEQNLNHDAMYWYRQDPGQGLRLIYYSQIVNDFQKGDIAEGYSVSREKKESFPLTVTSAQKNPTAFYLCASSPGRTGSSYEQYFGPGTRLTVT.

The chain has TRBV5-8 and TRBJ1-4, with D maybe TRBD1 (6 bases). CDR1 and CDR2 (germline): SGHTS, YDEGEE. Trimming pared 7 bases from V and 2 bases from J, leaving 21 bases between. This CDR3 has 17 residues. CDR3 bases: TGTGCCAGCGCTGGGGGCAGGGCCGGGGCTACTAATGAAAAACTGTTTTTT. It translates to CASAGGRAGATNEKLFF.

The V gene is TRBV5-1, the J gene TRBJ2-3; D is perhaps TRBD1 (6 bases). Germline assignment: CDR1 SGHRS and CDR2 YFSETQ. The CDR3 sequence is 16 residues long. V lost 4 bases, J lost 2 bases, and 17 bases lay in between. CDR3 protein: CASSPGTRSFTDTQYF. CDR3 bases: TGCGCCAGCAGCCCAGGGACACGGAGTTTCACAGATACGCAGTATTTT.

Points on this clone: This sample also contains other DNA sequences that code for the same CDR3. The chain has TRBV19 and TRBJ1-1; a weak D match, TRBD1 (6 bases). Trimming removed 3 bases from V and 0 bases from J, with 14 bases in between. The CDR3 covers 16 residues. CDR1 and CDR2 from the germline V gene are LNHDA and SQIVND (reference sequence). DNA for the CDR3: TGTGCCAGTAGTATCCCCCTCCGGGACATGAACACTGAAGCTTTCTTT. This codes for CASSIPLRDMNTEAFF.